This passage covers 30 T cell receptor beta chains from one sample sequenced in a study of molecular identifiers for immune sequencing clone quantification. A single record per CDR3 protein comes from TCRdb applying MiXCR to the PCR reads. This table has about 500,000 distinct CDR3 sequences, about 21% appearing once. The source material was naive CD8+ T cells from blood, with Jurkat cell RNA spiked in. The subset is: FACS-sorted CD8+CD4-CCR7+CD45RA+ naive T cells. The receptor set was obtained from a human donor in good health. Some libraries in this study had Jurkat cell RNA spiked in.

The chain couples TRBV6-6 to TRBJ1-2; TRBD1 aligns across 7 bases. Trimming cost V 2 bases and J 4 bases; bases outside gene matches: 4. Germline CDR1 and CDR2: MNHNY and SVGAGI (reference sequence). CDR3 length: 14 amino acids. Here the CDR3 DNA reads TGTGCCAGCAGTTACGAGGGGGCCGGCTATGGCTACACCTTC. Amino acids: CASSYEGAGYGYTF.

This clonotype was counted many times. The V gene is TRBV28, the J gene TRBJ2-2; 7 positions match TRBD2. V shed 5 bases, J shed 5 bases, and the junction held 14 bases outside the gene matches. CDR1 and CDR2 (germline): MDHEN, SYDVKM. This CDR3 is built from 17 residues. The CDR3 here is CASSLRAGTFRTGELFF. Written as DNA, the CDR3 is TGTGCCAGCAGTCTACGAGCGGGGACCTTCAGGACCGGGGAGCTGTTTTTT.

This clonotype showed up just once. It may be a read error: a sequence one base away is much more abundant. The CDR3 does not end in the conserved phenylalanine or tryptophan, so this is likely a read error. The rearrangement joins TRBV15 to TRBJ2-3, with D perhaps TRBD1 or TRBD2 (5 bases each). This CDR3 contains 17 residues. Deletions cut 1 base from V and 0 bases from J, with 14 bases between. The germline V gene encodes CDR1 LNHNV and CDR2 YYDKDF (reference sequence). CDR3: CATSRVLGHPSTDTQYL. The CDR3 nucleotides are TGTGCCACCAGCAGAGTACTAGGACACCCAAGCACAGATACGCAGTATCTT.

The J gene is TRBJ2-7, the V gene TRBV2; maybe TRBD1 (6 bases). Germline V gene lookup returns CDR1 SNHLY and CDR2 FYNNEI. Trimming took 7 bases from V and 5 from J, leaving 21 bases between them. The CDR3 sequence is 15 residues long. The CDR3, as DNA: TGTGCCAGCACCGGATCACAGGGATCCATCCACGAGCAGTACTTC. Its protein is CASTGSQGSIHEQYF.

The chain recombines TRBV12-3 or TRBV12-4 with TRBJ1-1; D gene unclear. CDR3 length equals 11 residues. Trimming removed 6 bases from V and 3 bases from J, with 5 bases in between. The CDR3 DNA reads as TGTGCCAGCAGAGGGTACACTGAAGCTTTCTTT. Residues: CASRGYTEAFF.

This clonotype was observed at least ten times. The genes are TRBV28 and TRBJ1-5, with a possible D match to TRBD1 (5 bases). V lost 4 bases and J 6 bases, leaving 16 bases between the germline ends. The CDR3 runs 15 residues. Germline lookup yields CDR1 MDHEN and CDR2 SYDVKM. CDR3 nucleotide sequence: TGTGCCAGCAGTTCGGACGGGGATGGGGGTCAGCCCCAGCATTTT. This gives the protein CASSSDGDGGQPQHF.

A remark on this clonotype: A much more abundant neighbour one base away suggests this may be a read error. The CDR3 ends on some other residue instead of the conserved phenylalanine or tryptophan, so this is likely a read error. The V and J genes are TRBV5-1 and TRBJ2-7; TRBD1 aligns across 7 bases. Germline lookup yields CDR1 SGHRS and CDR2 YFSETQ. J gave up 3 bases and V 2 bases, and 5 bases lay outside the gene matches. The CDR3 loop spans 14 amino acids. The CDR3 nucleotides read TGCGCCAGCAGCTTACAGGGGACCGACTACGAGCAGTACCTC. Translation: CASSLQGTDYEQYL.

This rearrangement joins TRBV9 to TRBJ2-5, with D hard to call. Trimming pared 4 bases from V and 0 bases from J, leaving 13 bases between. The CDR3 has 15 amino acids. Germline lookup yields CDR1 SGDLS and CDR2 YYNGEE. In DNA, the CDR3 is TGTGCCAGCAGCTTGACTGGCTCGTACCAAGAGACCCAGTACTTC. Protein product: CASSLTGSYQETQYF. Drawing the rest from reference TRBV9 and TRBJ2-5, the complete variable domain is DSGVTQTPKHLITATGQRVTLRCSPRSGDLSVYWYQQSLDQGLQFLIQYYNGEERAKGNILERFSAQQFPDLHSELNLSSLELGDSALYFCASSLTGSYQETQYFGPGTRLLVL.

This clonotype was picked up one time. The chain is built from TRBV11-2 and TRBJ1-6; D may be TRBD1 (5 bases). This CDR3 has 15 residues. The ends were cut back, 11 bases at V and 7 bases at J, with 21 bases in the middle. The V gene's germline CDR1 is SGHAT and CDR2 FQNNGV. CDR3 sequence: CAPTGVGGSNSPLHF. CDR3 bases: TGTGCCCCCACGGGGGTGGGGGGTTCCAATTCACCCCTCCACTTT. Variable domain in full (rest from reference TRBV11-2 and TRBJ1-6): EAGVAQSPRYKIIEKRQSVAFWCNPISGHATLYWYQQILGQGPKLLIQFQNNGVVDDSQLPKDRFSAERLKGVDSTLKIQPAKLEDSAVYLCAPTGVGGSNSPLHFGNGTRLTVT.

The chain couples TRBV29-1 to TRBJ2-1; D gene ambiguous. CDR1 SQVTM and CDR2 ANQGSEA come from the germline V gene. This CDR3 spans 13 amino acids. Trimming took off 4 bases at V and 7 bases at J, with 14 bases between the two ends. DNA of the CDR3: TGCAGCGTTGGATCCCAGAATTTGAATGAGCAGTTCTTC. Translation: CSVGSQNLNEQFF.

A word on this clonotype: One base away lies a much larger clone, so this may be a sequencing read error. This chain joins TRBV4-3 and TRBJ1-4; 7 positions agree with TRBD1. The CDR3 is 15 amino acids. Per germline, CDR1 LGHNA and CDR2 YSLEER. The CDR3 DNA reads TGCGCCAGCAGCCAGTCACAGGGGATGAGGGAAAAACCGTTTTTT. Encoded protein: CASSQSQGMREKPFF.

This clonotype was recorded many times. The rearrangement uses TRBV7-9 and TRBJ2-2; D is unresolved. Germline CDR1 SEHNR, CDR2 FQNEAQ (reference sequence). V lost 7 bases and J 3 bases, leaving 6 bases between the germline ends. The CDR3 is 12 amino acids. CDR3 amino acids: CASITDTGELFF. In DNA, the CDR3 is TGTGCCAGCATAACGGACACCGGGGAGCTGTTTTTT. The entire variable domain, with the rest obtained from reference TRBV7-9 and TRBJ2-2, is as follows: DTGVSQNPRHKITKRGQNVTFRCDPISEHNRLYWYRQTLGQGPEFLTYFQNEAQLEKSRLLSDRFSAERPKGSFSTLEIQRTEQGDSAMYLCASITDTGELFFGEGSRLTVL.

The V and J genes are TRBV28 and TRBJ1-2; 10 bases are a match to TRBD1. From germline, CDR1 is MDHEN and CDR2 SYDVKM. The V and J ends lost 2 bases and 7 bases, in that order; junction bases with no gene match: 4. The CDR3 is made up of 14 amino acids. For the CDR3, the DNA is TGTGCCAGCAGTTTAGGGACAGGGGCCGCTGGCTACACCTTC. It translates to CASSLGTGAAGYTF.

This rearrangement joins TRBV4-3 to TRBJ1-4, with D tentatively TRBD1 (6 bases). V dropped 0 bases and J dropped 3 bases, with 26 bases sitting between them. The CDR3 has 21 amino acids. Germline CDR1 and CDR2: LGHNA and YSLEER. Here the CDR3 DNA reads TGCGCCAGCAGCCAAGATCAACCCAGGGGTTTTAGCATCGGGGCTAATGAAAAACTGTTTTTT. This sequence encodes CASSQDQPRGFSIGANEKLFF.

This clonotype was seen more than once but under ten times. The rearrangement uses TRBV11-3 and TRBJ2-3; 12 positions agree with TRBD2. The CDR3 sequence is 16 residues long. V dropped 3 bases and J dropped 4; count of bases not matched to a gene: 5. CDR1 is SGHNT and CDR2 is YENEEA in the germline V gene. CDR3 coding DNA: TGTGCCAGCAGCTTGACTAGCGGGAGCGGCTCAGATACGCAGTATTTT. This gives the protein CASSLTSGSGSDTQYF.

This clonotype was seen a handful of times. The chain employs TRBV14 and TRBJ1-4, with D unresolved. The CDR3 contains 17 residues. The V end was cut by 0 bases, the J end by 4 bases, with 15 bases between. CDR1 is SGHDN and CDR2 is FVKESK in the germline V gene. CDR3 bases: TGTGCCAGCAGCCAAGATCGCCCCTGGACGGTTAATGAAAAACTGTTTTTT. This codes for CASSQDRPWTVNEKLFF.

This clonotype has ten or more counts. V is TRBV9 and J is TRBJ2-3; TRBD1 is a possible D gene (6 bases). V shed 3 bases and J shed 1 base, with 9 bases lying between them. CDR1 is SGDLS, CDR2 YYNGEE, per germline. The CDR3 consists of 14 residues. The CDR3 here is CASSERTGTDTQYF. DNA for the CDR3: TGTGCCAGCAGCGAGAGGACAGGCACAGATACGCAGTATTTT.

Notes on this clonotype: A much larger clone sits a single nucleotide away, making a read error possible. This CDR3 fails to terminate in the conserved phenylalanine or tryptophan, so it likely reflects a read error. This chain connects TRBV13 to TRBJ1-2; TRBD1 might be the D (6 bases). Germline loops: CDR1 PRHDT, CDR2 FYEKMQ (reference sequence). The V end lost 0 bases, the J end lost 6 bases, and 17 bases lay between the germline ends. CDR3 length equals 16 residues. The CDR3 nucleotides read TGTGCCAGCAGCTTAGGGACGGGGGGCCGATTTAATGGCTACACCCTC. Translation: CASSLGTGGRFNGYTL.

There are many counts of this clonotype. V is TRBV10-3 and J is TRBJ2-7; 8 bases are shared with TRBD1. The junction had 9 bases not matched to a gene; V was cut back by 4 bases and J by 4 bases. The CDR3 runs 15 residues. Germline V gene data show CDR1 as ENHRY and CDR2 as SYGVKD. The CDR3 is CAISAMTGEWYEQYF. The CDR3 DNA reads TGTGCCATCAGTGCAATGACAGGGGAGTGGTACGAGCAGTACTTC.

There are many counts of this clonotype. The chain is built from TRBV7-9 and TRBJ2-3, with D possibly being TRBD2 (5 bases). Trimming stripped 5 bases from V and 4 bases from J, with 10 bases between. Germline CDR1 reads SEHNR; CDR2 reads FQNEAQ (reference sequence). This CDR3 has 13 residues. CDR3 sequence reads: CASSGSKSDTQYF. CDR3 in DNA: TGTGCCAGCAGCGGGAGTAAATCAGATACGCAGTATTTT. Together with reference TRBV7-9 and TRBJ2-3, the CDR3 gives the full variable domain: DTGVSQNPRHKITKRGQNVTFRCDPISEHNRLYWYRQTLGQGPEFLTYFQNEAQLEKSRLLSDRFSAERPKGSFSTLEIQRTEQGDSAMYLCASSGSKSDTQYFGPGTRLTVL.

This clonotype was seen repeatedly, ten times or more. The J gene is TRBJ2-2, the V gene TRBV7-9; maybe TRBD2 (5 bases). V lost 1 base and J 6 bases, leaving 15 bases between the germline ends. CDR1 and CDR2 (germline): SEHNR, FQNEAQ (reference sequence). The CDR3 consists of 16 residues. The CDR3: CASSLVASWVPGELFF. In DNA form, the CDR3 reads TGTGCCAGCAGCTTAGTTGCTAGCTGGGTGCCCGGGGAGCTGTTTTTT.

In its sample, this clonotype was seen a few times. The CDR3 loop is CASSEGQYNSPLHF. CDR3 nucleotide sequence: TGTGCCAGCAGCGAGGGACAATATAATTCACCCCTCCACTTT. This sequence joins TRBV14 and TRBJ1-6; D might be TRBD1 (6 bases). Germline V gene data show CDR1 as SGHDN and CDR2 as FVKESK. The V end lost 5 bases, the J end lost 4 bases, and 9 bases lay between the germline ends. This CDR3 region has 14 residues.

This clonotype was seen a single time. A much larger clone lies one base from this, so it may be a read error. The CDR3 region has the DNA TGTGCCGGCAGCTTAGCGCCATTTGGGACAGCTCTCTTC. Translated: CAGSLAPFGTALF. The chain couples TRBV7-8 to TRBJ2-7, with 7 bases fitting TRBD1. The CDR3 spans 13 residues. From germline, CDR1 is SGHVS and CDR2 FQNEAQ.

This clonotype was observed many times. V usage is TRBV11-2 and J usage is TRBJ2-1, with D tentatively TRBD2 (6 bases). V dropped 2 bases and J dropped 5 bases, with 13 bases sitting between them. Germline CDR1 and CDR2: SGHAT and FQNNGV. The CDR3 has 15 amino acids. Here the CDR3 DNA reads TGTGCCAGCAGCTTATTGGCGGGGTTCGACAATGAGCAGTTCTTC. This encodes CASSLLAGFDNEQFF.

The chain has TRBV2 and TRBJ2-5; D gene unclear. This CDR3 region has 16 residues. Germline V lookup: CDR1 SNHLY, CDR2 FYNNEI. Between the trimmed V and J ends, which lost 6 bases and 0 bases, there was a span of 17 bases. The CDR3 nucleotides are TGTGCCAGCAGCCGAGGTCGTGTCTTGTACCAAGAGACCCAGTACTTC. Residues: CASSRGRVLYQETQYF.

Notes on this clonotype: The junction departs from germline at one end; a sequencing error may be responsible. The rearrangement links TRBV7-9 to TRBJ2-6, with TRBD1 matching over 7 bases. The CDR3 has 12 amino acids. In germline, CDR1 is SEHNR, CDR2 FQNEAQ (reference sequence). The CDR3 sequence is CASSLEGGRPPF. CDR3 nucleotides: TGTGCCAGCAGCTTAGAAGGGGGCCGACCGCCTTTC. Full variable domain (remainder filled in from reference TRBV7-9 and TRBJ2-6): DTGVSQNPRHKITKRGQNVTFRCDPISEHNRLYWYRQTLGQGPEFLTYFQNEAQLEKSRLLSDRFSAERPKGSFSTLEIQRTEQGDSAMYLCASSLEGGRPPFGAGSRLTVL.

This chain joins TRBV4-3 and TRBJ2-7; unclear D gene. The CDR3 covers 14 residues. CDR1 and CDR2 (germline): LGHNA, YSLEER. Trimming left V 0 bases short and J 4 bases short, with 10 bases between. The CDR3 DNA reads as TGCGCCAGCAGCCAAGATTTGGGGTGGTACGAGCAGTACTTC. Residues: CASSQDLGWYEQYF.

This clonotype turned up a few times. The chain couples TRBV4-1 to TRBJ2-3, with 7 bases fitting TRBD2. V lost 1 base, J lost 5 bases, and 9 bases stayed unmatched. The CDR3 loop spans 16 amino acids. Germline V gene sequence: CDR1 MGHRA, CDR2 YSYEKL. CDR3 sequence reads: CASSQVSSGVLDTQYF. The CDR3, as DNA: TGCGCCAGCAGCCAAGTTTCAAGCGGGGTTTTAGATACGCAGTATTTT.

As concerns this clonotype: This clone may be a read error of a much larger clone one base away. The chain is built from TRBV3-1 and TRBJ1-1, with a weak D call TRBD1 (5 bases). Germline V gene data show CDR1 as LGHDT and CDR2 as YNNKEL (reference sequence). This CDR3 has 15 amino acids. The CDR3 is CASSQPGRGRTEVFF. The CDR3 DNA is TGTGCCAGCAGCCAACCTGGTAGGGGTCGGACTGAAGTTTTCTTT.

This clonotype was recorded many times. J is TRBJ2-7 and V is TRBV6-2 or TRBV6-3; D is unresolved. CDR3 length equals 13 residues. Per germline, CDR1 MNHEY and CDR2 SVGEGT. The ends were cut back, 4 bases at V and 2 bases at J, with 9 bases in the middle. The CDR3 region has the DNA TGTGCCAGCAGTTTAACACCAGCCTACGAGCAGTACTTC. It translates to CASSLTPAYEQYF.